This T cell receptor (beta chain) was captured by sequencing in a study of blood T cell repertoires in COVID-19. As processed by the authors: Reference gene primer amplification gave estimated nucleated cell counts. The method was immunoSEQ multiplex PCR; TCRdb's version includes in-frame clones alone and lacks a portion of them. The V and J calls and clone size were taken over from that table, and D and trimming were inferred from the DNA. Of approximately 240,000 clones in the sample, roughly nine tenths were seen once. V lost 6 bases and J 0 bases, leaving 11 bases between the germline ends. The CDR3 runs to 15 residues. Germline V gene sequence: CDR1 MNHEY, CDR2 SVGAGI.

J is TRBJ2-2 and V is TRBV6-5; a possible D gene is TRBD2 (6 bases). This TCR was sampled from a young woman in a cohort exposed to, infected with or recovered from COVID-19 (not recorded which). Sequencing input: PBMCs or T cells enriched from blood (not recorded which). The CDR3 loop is CASRQAGTNTGELFF. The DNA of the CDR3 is TGTGCCAGCAGGCAAGCGGGCACGAACACCGGGGAGCTGTTTTTT.